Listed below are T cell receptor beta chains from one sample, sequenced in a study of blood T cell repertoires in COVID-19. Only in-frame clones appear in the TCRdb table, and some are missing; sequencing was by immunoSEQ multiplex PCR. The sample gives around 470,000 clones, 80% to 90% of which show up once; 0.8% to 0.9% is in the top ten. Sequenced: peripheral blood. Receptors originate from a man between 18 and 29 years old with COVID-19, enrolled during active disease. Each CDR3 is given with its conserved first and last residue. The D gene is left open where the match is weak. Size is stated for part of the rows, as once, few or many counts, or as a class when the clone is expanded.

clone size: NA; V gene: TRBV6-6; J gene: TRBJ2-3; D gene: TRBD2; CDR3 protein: CASSHSGSHSTDTQYF; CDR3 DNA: TGTGCCAGCAGCCACAGCGGGAGCCATAGCACAGATACGCAGTATTTT
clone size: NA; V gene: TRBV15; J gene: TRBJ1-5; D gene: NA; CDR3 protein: CATSRDRGYGQPQHF; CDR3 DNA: TGTGCCACCAGCAGAGATAGGGGTTACGGTCAGCCCCAGCATTTT
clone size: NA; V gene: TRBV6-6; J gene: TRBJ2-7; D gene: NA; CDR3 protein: CASSYSTKGEQYF; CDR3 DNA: TGTGCCAGCAGTTACTCGACTAAGGGAGAGCAGTACTTC
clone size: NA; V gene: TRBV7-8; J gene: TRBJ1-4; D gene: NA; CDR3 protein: CASTFGGNFDEKLFF; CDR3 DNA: TGTGCCAGCACCTTCGGGGGTAATTTTGACGAAAAACTGTTTTTT
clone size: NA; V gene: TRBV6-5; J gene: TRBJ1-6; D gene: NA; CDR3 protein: CASSYVLRASPLHF; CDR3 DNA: TGTGCCAGCAGTTATGTTCTCAGGGCATCACCCCTCCACTTT
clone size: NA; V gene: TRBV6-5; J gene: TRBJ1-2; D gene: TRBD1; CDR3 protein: CASSRSQGDGYTF; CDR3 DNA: TGTGCCAGCAGCCGGTCGCAGGGGGATGGCTACACCTTC
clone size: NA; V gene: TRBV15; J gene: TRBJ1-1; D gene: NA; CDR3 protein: CATSRQVNTEAFF; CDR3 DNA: TGTGCCACCAGCAGACAGGTGAACACTGAAGCTTTCTTT
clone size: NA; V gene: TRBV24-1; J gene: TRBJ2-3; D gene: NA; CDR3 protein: CATSETATDTQYF; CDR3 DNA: TGTGCCACCAGTGAAACAGCCACAGATACGCAGTATTTT
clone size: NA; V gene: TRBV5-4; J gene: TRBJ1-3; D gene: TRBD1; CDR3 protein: CASSSPGQGGNTIYF; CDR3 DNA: TGTGCCAGCAGCTCACCGGGACAGGGAGGAAACACCATATATTTT
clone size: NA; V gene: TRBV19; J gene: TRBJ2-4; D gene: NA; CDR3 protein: CASSIGAGIHIQYF; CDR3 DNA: TGTGCCAGTAGTATAGGCGCGGGTATCCACATTCAGTACTTC
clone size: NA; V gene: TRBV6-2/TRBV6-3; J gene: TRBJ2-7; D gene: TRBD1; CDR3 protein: CASSYSKGQGRYEQYF; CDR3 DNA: TGTGCCAGCAGTTACTCTAAGGGACAGGGACGTTACGAGCAGTACTTC
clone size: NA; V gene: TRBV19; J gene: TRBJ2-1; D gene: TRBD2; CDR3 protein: CASRASGRAGDEQFF; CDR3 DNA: TGTGCCAGTAGAGCTAGCGGGAGGGCAGGGGATGAGCAGTTCTTC
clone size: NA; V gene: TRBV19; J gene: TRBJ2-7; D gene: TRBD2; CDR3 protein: CASSIAGGPWEQYF; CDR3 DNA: TGTGCCAGTAGTATAGCGGGAGGGCCGTGGGAGCAGTACTTC
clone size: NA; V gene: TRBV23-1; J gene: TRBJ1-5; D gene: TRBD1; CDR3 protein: CASSLIGDSQSNQPQHF; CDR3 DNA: TGCGCCAGCAGTCTGATAGGGGACAGTCAATCCAATCAGCCCCAGCATTTT
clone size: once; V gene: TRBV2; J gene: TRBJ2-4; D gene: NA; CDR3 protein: CASSDDGGGGYF; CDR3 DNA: TGTGCCAGCAGCGACGACGGGGGAGGGGGTTACTTC
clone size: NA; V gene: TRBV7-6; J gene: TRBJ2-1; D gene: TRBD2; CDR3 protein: CASSLVGAGVNNEQFF; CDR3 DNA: TGTGCCAGCAGCTTAGTAGGGGCGGGGGTAAACAATGAGCAGTTCTTC
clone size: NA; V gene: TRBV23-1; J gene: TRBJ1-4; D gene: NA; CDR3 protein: CASSQSWTENEKLFF; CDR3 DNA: TGCGCCAGCAGTCAATCTTGGACAGAGAATGAAAAACTGTTTTTT
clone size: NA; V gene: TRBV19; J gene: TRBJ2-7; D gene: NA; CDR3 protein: CASSPSPFYEQYF; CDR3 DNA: TGTGCCAGTAGTCCGTCCCCCTTTTACGAGCAGTACTTC
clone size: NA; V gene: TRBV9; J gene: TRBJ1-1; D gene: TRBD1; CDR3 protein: CASSLTGQGAGTEAFF; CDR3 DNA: TGTGCCAGCAGCCTCACGGGACAGGGGGCAGGCACTGAAGCTTTCTTT
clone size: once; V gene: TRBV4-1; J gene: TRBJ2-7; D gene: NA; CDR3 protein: CASSQAAGPSYEQYF; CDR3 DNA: TGCGCCAGCAGCCAAGCCGCGGGACCCTCCTACGAGCAGTACTTC
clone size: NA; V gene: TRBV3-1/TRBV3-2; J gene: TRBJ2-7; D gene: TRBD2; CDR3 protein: CASSQDRLAGDYEQYF; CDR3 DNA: TGTGCCAGCAGCCAAGATCGCTTAGCGGGGGACTACGAGCAGTACTTC
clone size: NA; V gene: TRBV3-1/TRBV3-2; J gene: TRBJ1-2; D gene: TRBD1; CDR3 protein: CASSQRTGINYGYTF; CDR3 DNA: TGTGCCAGCAGCCAAAGGACAGGGATTAACTATGGCTACACCTTC
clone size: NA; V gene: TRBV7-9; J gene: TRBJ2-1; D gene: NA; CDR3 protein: CASSLPTTGNDEQFF; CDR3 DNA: TGTGCCAGCAGCTTACCAACCACAGGGAACGATGAGCAGTTCTTC
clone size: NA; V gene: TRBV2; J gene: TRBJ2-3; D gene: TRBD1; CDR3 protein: CASSAQGARTTDTQYF; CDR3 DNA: TGTGCCAGCAGTGCCCAGGGGGCCCGTACCACAGATACGCAGTATTTT
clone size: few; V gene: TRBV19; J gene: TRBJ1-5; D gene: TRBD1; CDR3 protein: CASRPGQGDGQPQHF; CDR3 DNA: TGTGCCAGTAGGCCGGGACAGGGGGACGGTCAGCCCCAGCATTTT
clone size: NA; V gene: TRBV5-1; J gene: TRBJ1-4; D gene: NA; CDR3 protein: CASSLEGGEKLFF; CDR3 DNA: TGCGCCAGCAGCTTAGAGGGAGGAGAAAAACTGTTTTTT
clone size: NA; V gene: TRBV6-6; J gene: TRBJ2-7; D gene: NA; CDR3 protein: CASSQDSPPIEQYF; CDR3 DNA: TGTGCCAGCAGTCAAGACTCTCCCCCCATCGAGCAGTACTTC
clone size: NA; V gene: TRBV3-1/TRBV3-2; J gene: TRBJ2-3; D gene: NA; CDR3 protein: CASSQDTGGDTQYF; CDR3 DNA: TGTGCCAGCAGCCAAGATACTGGAGGAGATACGCAGTATTTT
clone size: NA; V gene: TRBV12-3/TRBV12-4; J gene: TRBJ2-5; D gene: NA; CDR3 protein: CASSVEVVTQYF; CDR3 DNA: TGTGCCAGCAGCGTCGAGGTAGTGACCCAGTACTTC
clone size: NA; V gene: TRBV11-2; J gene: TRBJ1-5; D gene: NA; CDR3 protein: CASSLGQNQPQHF; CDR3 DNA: TGTGCCAGCAGCTTGGGGCAGAATCAGCCCCAGCATTTT
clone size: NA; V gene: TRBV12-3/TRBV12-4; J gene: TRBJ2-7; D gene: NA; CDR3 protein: CASSFTSFYEQYF; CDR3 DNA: TGTGCCAGCAGTTTCACTAGCTTCTACGAGCAGTACTTC
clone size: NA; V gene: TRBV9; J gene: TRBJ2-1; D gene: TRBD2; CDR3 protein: CASSPSTSGFYNEQFF; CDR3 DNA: TGTGCCAGCAGCCCATCTACTAGCGGGTTTTACAATGAGCAGTTCTTC
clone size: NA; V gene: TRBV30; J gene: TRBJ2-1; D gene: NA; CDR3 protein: CACRSRGNEQFF; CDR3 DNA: TGTGCCTGTAGAAGTAGGGGCAATGAGCAGTTCTTC
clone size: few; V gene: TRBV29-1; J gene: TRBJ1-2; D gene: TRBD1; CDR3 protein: CSVLTGNYGYTF; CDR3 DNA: TGCAGCGTTTTGACAGGGAACTATGGCTACACCTTC
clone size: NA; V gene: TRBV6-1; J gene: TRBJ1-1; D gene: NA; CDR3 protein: CASSELGRANTEAFF; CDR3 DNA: TGTGCCAGCAGTGAACTTGGCAGGGCGAACACTGAAGCTTTCTTT
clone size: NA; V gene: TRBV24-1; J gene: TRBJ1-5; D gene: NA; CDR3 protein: CATSDSRVNQPQHF; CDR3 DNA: TGTGCCACCAGTGATTCCAGGGTTAATCAGCCCCAGCATTTT